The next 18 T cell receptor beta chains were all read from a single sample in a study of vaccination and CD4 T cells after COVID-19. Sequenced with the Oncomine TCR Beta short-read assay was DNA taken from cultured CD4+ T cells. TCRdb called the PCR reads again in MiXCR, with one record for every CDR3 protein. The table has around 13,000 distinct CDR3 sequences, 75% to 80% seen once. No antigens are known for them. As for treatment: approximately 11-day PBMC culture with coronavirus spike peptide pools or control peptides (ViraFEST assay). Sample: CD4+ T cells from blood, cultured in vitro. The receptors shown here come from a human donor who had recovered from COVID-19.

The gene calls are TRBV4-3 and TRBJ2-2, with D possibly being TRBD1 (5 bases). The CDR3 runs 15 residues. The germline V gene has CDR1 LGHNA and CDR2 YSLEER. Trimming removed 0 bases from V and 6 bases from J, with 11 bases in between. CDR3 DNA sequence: TGCGCCAGCAGCCAAGACCCTCAGGGCTCCGGGGAGCTGTTTTTT. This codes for CASSQDPQGSGELFF.

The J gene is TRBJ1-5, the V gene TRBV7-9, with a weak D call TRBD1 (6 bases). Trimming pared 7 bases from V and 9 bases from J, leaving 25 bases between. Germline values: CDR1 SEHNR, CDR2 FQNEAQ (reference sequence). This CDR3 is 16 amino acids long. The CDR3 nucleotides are TGTGCCAGCACCGCTGAAGGGGGGCCGTCCCGGCGGCCCCAGCATTTT. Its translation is CASTAEGGPSRRPQHF.

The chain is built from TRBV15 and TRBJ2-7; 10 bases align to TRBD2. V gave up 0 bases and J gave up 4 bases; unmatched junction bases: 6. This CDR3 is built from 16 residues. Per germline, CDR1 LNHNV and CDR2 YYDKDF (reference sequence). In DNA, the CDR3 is TGTGCCACCAGCAGAGAGATTAGCGGGAGGAGGTACGAGCAGTACTTC. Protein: CATSREISGRRYEQYF.

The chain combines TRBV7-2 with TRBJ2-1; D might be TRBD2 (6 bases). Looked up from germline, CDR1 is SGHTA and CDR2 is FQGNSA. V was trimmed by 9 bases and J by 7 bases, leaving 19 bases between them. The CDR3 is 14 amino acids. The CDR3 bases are TGTGCCAGTACCCCCGGGACGGGAGTTAATGAGCAGTTCTTC. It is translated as CASTPGTGVNEQFF.

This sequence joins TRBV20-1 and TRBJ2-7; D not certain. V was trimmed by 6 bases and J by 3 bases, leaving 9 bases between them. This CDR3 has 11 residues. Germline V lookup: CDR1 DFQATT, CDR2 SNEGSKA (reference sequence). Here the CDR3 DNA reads TGCAGTGCGAGAACCGGCTACGAGCAGTACTTC. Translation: CSARTGYEQYF.

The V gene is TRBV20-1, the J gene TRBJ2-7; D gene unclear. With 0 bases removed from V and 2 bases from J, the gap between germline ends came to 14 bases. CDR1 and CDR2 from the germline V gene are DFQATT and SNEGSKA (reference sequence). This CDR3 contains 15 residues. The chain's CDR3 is CSARDSASDPYEQYF. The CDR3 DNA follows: TGCAGTGCTAGAGATTCTGCGTCTGACCCCTACGAGCAGTACTTC.

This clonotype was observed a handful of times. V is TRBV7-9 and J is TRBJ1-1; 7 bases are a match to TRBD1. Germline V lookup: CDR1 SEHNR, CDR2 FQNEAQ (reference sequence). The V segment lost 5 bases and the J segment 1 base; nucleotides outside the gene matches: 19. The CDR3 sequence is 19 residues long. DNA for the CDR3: TGTGCCAGCAGCCTCAGGGGGGGCAGGGGACCCCCAAAGAACACTGAAGCTTTCTTT. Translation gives CASSLRGGRGPPKNTEAFF.

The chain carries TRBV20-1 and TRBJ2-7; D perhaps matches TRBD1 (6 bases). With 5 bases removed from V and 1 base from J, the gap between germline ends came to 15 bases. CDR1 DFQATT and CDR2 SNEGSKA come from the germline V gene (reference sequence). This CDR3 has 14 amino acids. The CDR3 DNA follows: TGCAGTGCTTATGACAGGATAAAATCCTACGAGCAGTACTTC. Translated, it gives CSAYDRIKSYEQYF.

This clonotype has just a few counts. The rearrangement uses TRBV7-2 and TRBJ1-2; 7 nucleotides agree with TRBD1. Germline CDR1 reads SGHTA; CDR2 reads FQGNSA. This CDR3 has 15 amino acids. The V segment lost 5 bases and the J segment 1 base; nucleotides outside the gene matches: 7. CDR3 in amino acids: CASSMTGTINYGYTF. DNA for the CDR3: TGTGCCAGCAGCATGACAGGGACAATTAACTATGGCTACACCTTC. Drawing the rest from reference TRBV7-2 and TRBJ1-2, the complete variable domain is GAGVSQSPSNKVTEKGKDVELRCDPISGHTALYWYRQSLGQGLEFLIYFQGNSAPDKSGLPSDRFSAERTGGSVSTLTIQRTQQEDSAVYLCASSMTGTINYGYTFGSGTRLTVV.

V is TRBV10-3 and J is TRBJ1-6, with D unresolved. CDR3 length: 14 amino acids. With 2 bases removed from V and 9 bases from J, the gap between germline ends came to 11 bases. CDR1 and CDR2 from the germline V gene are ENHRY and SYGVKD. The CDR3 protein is CAISEDPGSSPLHF. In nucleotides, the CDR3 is TGTGCCATCAGTGAGGACCCTGGGAGTTCACCCCTCCACTTT.

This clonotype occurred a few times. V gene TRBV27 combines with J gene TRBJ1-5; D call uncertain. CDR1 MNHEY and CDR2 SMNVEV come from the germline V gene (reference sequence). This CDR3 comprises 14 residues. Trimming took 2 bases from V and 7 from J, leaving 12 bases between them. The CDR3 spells CASSLGGVGQPQHF. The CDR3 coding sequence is TGTGCCAGCAGTTTAGGCGGGGTTGGGCAGCCCCAGCATTTT.

CDR3 bases: TGTGCCAGCAGTCTTGGACAGAACACTGAAGCTTTCTTT. It encodes CASSLGQNTEAFF. The chain links TRBV2 to TRBJ1-1, with a possible D match to TRBD1 (5 bases). CDR1 SNHLY and CDR2 FYNNEI come from the germline V gene. The length of the CDR3 is 13 residues. With 5 bases removed from V and 1 base from J, the gap between germline ends came to 8 bases. Together with reference TRBV2 and TRBJ1-1, the CDR3 gives the full variable domain: EPEVTQTPSHQVTQMGQEVILRCVPISNHLYFYWYRQILGQKVEFLVSFYNNEISEKSEIFDDQFSVERPDGSNFTLKIRSTKLEDSAMYFCASSLGQNTEAFFGQGTRLTVV.

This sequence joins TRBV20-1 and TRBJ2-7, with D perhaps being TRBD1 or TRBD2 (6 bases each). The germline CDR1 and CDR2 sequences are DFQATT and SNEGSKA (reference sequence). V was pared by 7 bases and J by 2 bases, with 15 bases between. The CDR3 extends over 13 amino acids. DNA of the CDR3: TGCAGTGTGCCGAAGGGGGGTCCCTACGAGCAGTACTTC. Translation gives CSVPKGGPYEQYF.

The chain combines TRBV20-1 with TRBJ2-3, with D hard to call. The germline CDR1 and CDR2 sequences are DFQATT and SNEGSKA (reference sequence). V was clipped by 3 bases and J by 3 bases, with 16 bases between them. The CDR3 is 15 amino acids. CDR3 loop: CSASGATLPTDTQYF. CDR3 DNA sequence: TGCAGTGCTAGCGGCGCTACCCTTCCTACAGATACGCAGTATTTT.

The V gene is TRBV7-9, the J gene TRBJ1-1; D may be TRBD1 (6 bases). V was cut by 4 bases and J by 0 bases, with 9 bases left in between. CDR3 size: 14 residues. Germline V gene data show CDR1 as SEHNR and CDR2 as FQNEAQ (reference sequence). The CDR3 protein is CASSSGALNTEAFF. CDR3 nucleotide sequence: TGTGCCAGCAGCTCAGGGGCCTTGAACACTGAAGCTTTCTTT. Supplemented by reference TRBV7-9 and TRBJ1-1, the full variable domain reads DTGVSQNPRHKITKRGQNVTFRCDPISEHNRLYWYRQTLGQGPEFLTYFQNEAQLEKSRLLSDRFSAERPKGSFSTLEIQRTEQGDSAMYLCASSSGALNTEAFFGQGTRLTVV.

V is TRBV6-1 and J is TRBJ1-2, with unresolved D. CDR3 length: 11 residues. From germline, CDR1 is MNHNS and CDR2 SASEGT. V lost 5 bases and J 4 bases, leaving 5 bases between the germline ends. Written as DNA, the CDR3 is TGTGCCAGCAGTCCGGGCTATGGCTACACCTTC. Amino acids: CASSPGYGYTF.

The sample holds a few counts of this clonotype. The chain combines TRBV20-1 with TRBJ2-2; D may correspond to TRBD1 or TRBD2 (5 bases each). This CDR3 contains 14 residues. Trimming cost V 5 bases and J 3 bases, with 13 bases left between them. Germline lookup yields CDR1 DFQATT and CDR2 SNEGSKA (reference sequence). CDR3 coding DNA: TGCAGTGCTTCCACAGGAGGTCACACCGGGGAGCTGTTTTTT. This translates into CSASTGGHTGELFF.

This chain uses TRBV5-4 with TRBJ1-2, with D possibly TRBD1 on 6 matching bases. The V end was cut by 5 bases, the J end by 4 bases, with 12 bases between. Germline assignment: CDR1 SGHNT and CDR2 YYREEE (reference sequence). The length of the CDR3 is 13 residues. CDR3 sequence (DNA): TGTGCCAGCAGACCGACAGGAGTCTATGGCTACACCTTC. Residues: CASRPTGVYGYTF.